The present TCR beta chain was sequenced within a study of a mutant IDH1 vaccine in newly diagnosed glioma. Study as a whole: During weeks 1, 3, 5, 7, 11, 15, 19 and 23, patients received eight vaccinations. Onset of vaccination occurred 4-6 weeks following radiotherapy alone, or with temozolomide cycles. Sex distribution of treated patients was about 62% male and roughly 38% female; mean age was around 40 years. Patients arrived already treated with radiotherapy, temozolomide, or both, most having had both.

Germline CDR1 is SNHLY and CDR2 is FYNNEI. The CDR3 totals 14 residues. With 6 bases removed from V and 3 bases from J, the gap between germline ends came to 15 bases. Method: immunoSEQ multiplex PCR; TCRdb's copy keeps in-frame clones and lacks some. The sample shows more than 50,000 clones, about 89% of them seen only once. The time point was: week 11, during vaccination. Doses comprised 300 ug of mutant IDH1 20-mer peptide each, plus topical imiquimod. By share, this clone counts as medium-sized (0.01 to 0.1%). No antigen is known for it. The receptor was derived from a man aged 35-49 years with glioma. Sequences were derived from PBMCs, sampled from a glioma patient whose treatment included an IDH1 peptide vaccine. The chain is built from TRBV2 and TRBJ2-7, with D unresolved. CDR3: CASSPIGYNYEQYF. CDR3 coding DNA: TGTGCCAGCAGCCCGATAGGGTACAACTACGAGCAGTACTTC.